Below are 4 T cell receptor beta chains sequenced from a single sample in a study of blood T cell repertoires in COVID-19. Assay used: immunoSEQ multiplex PCR; TCRdb lists only in-frame clones, some missing. The top ten hold roughly 6.8% of the sample, which has 300,000 to 350,000 clones, about nine tenths seen once. The sample taken for sequencing was peripheral blood. These receptor sequences come from a woman aged 30 to 39 with COVID-19, enrolled during active disease.

The rearrangement joins TRBV19 to TRBJ2-2; TRBD1 matches at 8 bases. The CDR3 totals 15 residues. Germline V gives CDR1 LNHDA, CDR2 SQIVND (reference sequence). V lost 8 bases to trimming and J lost 0 bases; unmatched junction nucleotides: 5. Written as DNA, the CDR3 is TGTGCCAGTGCCCCGGACAGGGCGAACACCGGGGAGCTGTTTTTT. Protein: CASAPDRANTGELFF.

V gene TRBV5-1 combines with J gene TRBJ1-3; a possible D gene is TRBD1 (5 bases). The CDR3 spans 17 residues. Trimming pared 0 bases from V and 0 bases from J, leaving 13 bases between. Germline assignment: CDR1 SGHRS and CDR2 YFSETQ. CDR3 loop: CASSLADTPISGNTIYF. The CDR3 DNA follows: TGCGCCAGCAGCTTGGCGGACACTCCCATCTCTGGAAACACCATATATTTT.

The rearrangement joins TRBV7-2 to TRBJ1-4, with D tentatively TRBD1 (6 bases). From germline, CDR1 is SGHTA and CDR2 FQGNSA. This CDR3 has 14 residues. Trimming took 5 bases from V and 8 from J, leaving 15 bases between them. The CDR3 coding sequence is TGTGCCAGCAGCCCGGACAGTTCGAGGGAAAAACTGTTTTTT. Translated: CASSPDSSREKLFF.

In regard to this clone: This sample also contains other DNA sequences that code for the same CDR3. The chain carries TRBV6-5 and TRBJ1-2, with a tentative D call TRBD1 (6 bases). CDR3 length: 12 amino acids. V lost 6 bases to trimming and J lost 4 bases, with 9 bases between them. Looked up from germline, CDR1 is MNHEY and CDR2 is SVGAGI. The CDR3 nucleotides read TGTGCCAGCAGGACAGGATTCTATGGCTACACCTTC. Translated, it gives CASRTGFYGYTF.